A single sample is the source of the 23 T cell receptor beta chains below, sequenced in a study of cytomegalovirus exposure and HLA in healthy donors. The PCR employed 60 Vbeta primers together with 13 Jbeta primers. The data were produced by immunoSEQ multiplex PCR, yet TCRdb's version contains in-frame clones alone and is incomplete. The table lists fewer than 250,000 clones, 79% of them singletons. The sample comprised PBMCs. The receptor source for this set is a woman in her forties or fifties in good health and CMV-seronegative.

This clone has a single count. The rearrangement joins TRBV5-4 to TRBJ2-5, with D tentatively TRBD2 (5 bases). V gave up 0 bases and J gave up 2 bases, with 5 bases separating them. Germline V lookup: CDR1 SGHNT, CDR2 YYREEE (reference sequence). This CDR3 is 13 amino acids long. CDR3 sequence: CASSLGLQETQYF. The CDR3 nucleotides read TGTGCCAGCAGCTTGGGACTACAAGAGACCCAGTACTTC.

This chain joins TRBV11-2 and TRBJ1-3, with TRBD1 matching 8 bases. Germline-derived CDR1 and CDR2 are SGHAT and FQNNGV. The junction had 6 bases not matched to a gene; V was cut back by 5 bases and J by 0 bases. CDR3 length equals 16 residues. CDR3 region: CASSARQGSSGNTIYF. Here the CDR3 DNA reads TGTGCCAGCAGCGCCCGACAGGGGAGCTCTGGAAACACCATATATTTT.

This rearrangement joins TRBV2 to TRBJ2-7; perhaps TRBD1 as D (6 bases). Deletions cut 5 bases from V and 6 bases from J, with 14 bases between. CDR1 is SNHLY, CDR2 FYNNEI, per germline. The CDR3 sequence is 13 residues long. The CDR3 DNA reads TGTGCCAGCAGTTATTCCAGGGGAGCCGAGCAGTACTTC. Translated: CASSYSRGAEQYF. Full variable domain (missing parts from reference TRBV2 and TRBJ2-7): EPEVTQTPSHQVTQMGQEVILRCVPISNHLYFYWYRQILGQKVEFLVSFYNNEISEKSEIFDDQFSVERPDGSNFTLKIRSTKLEDSAMYFCASSYSRGAEQYFGPGTRLTVT.

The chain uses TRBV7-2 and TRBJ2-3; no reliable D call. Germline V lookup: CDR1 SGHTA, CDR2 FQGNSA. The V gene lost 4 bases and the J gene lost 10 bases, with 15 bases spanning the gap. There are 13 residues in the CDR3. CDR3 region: CASSSHSAVSQYF. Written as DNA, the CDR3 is TGTGCCAGCAGCTCCCACTCCGCCGTATCGCAGTATTTT. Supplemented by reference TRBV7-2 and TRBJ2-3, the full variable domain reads GAGVSQSPSNKVTEKGKDVELRCDPISGHTALYWYRQSLGQGLEFLIYFQGNSAPDKSGLPSDRFSAERTGGSVSTLTIQRTQQEDSAVYLCASSSHSAVSQYFGPGTRLTVL.

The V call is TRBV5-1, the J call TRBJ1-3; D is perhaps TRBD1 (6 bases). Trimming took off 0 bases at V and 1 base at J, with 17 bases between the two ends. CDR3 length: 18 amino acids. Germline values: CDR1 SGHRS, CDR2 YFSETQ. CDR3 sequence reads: CASSLGLGGGASGNTIYF. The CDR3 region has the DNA TGCGCCAGCAGCTTGGGGCTAGGGGGGGGCGCATCTGGAAACACCATATATTTT.

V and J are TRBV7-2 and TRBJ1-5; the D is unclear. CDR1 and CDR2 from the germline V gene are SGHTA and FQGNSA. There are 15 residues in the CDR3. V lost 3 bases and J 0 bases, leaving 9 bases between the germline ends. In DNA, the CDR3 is TGTGCCAGCAGCTTCCGCGTATCTAGCAATCAGCCCCAGCATTTT. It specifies CASSFRVSSNQPQHF.

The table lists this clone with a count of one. In DNA form, the CDR3 reads TGCGCCAGCAGCTTTGATGGGCGTGCATCAGGGTCCTACGAGCAGTACTTC. Its translation: CASSFDGRASGSYEQYF. This chain joins TRBV5-1 and TRBJ2-7, with TRBD1 as a possible D gene (5 bases). This CDR3 comprises 17 residues. V shed 2 bases and J shed 1 base, with 19 bases lying between them. CDR1 is SGHRS, CDR2 YFSETQ, per germline.

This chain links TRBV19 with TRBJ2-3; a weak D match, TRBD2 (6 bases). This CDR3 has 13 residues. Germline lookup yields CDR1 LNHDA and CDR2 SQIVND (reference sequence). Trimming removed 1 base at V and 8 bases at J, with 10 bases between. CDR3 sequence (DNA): TGTGCCAGTAGTATAGGGCGGGACGGTACGCAGTATTTT. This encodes CASSIGRDGTQYF.

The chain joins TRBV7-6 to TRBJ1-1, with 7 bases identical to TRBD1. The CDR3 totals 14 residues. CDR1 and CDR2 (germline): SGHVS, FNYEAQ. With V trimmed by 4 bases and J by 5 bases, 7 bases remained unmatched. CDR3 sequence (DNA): TGTGCCAGCAGCTCGGCGGGACAGTTGACTGAAGCTTTCTTT. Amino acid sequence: CASSSAGQLTEAFF.

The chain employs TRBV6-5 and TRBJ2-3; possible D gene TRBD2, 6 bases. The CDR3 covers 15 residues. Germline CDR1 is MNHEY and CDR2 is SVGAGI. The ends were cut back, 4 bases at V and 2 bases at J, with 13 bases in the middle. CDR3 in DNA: TGTGCCAGCAGTTTTACGGCGGGGATCACAGATACGCAGTATTTT. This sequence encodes CASSFTAGITDTQYF.

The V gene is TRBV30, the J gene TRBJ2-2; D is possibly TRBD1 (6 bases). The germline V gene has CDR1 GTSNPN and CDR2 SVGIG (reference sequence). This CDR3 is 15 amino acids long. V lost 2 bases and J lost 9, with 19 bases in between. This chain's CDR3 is CAWSRPGASDRELFF. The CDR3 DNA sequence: TGTGCCTGGAGTCGCCCAGGGGCTTCCGACCGGGAGCTGTTTTTT.

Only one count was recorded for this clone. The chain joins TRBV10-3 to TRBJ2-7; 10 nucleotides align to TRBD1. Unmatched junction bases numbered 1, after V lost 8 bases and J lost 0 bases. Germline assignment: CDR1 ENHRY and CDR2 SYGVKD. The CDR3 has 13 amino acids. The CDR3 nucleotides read TGTGCCATCGGGGACAGGGGCTCCTACGAGCAGTACTTC. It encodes CAIGDRGSYEQYF.

The CDR3 coding sequence is TGTGCCAGCAGTTTATCGGCCGGGACAGCCGCCTACGAGCAGTACTTC. This codes for CASSLSAGTAAYEQYF. The chain couples TRBV27 to TRBJ2-7; 7 bases match TRBD1. V dropped 0 bases and J dropped 2; count of bases not matched to a gene: 7. Looked up from germline, CDR1 is MNHEY and CDR2 is SMNVEV (reference sequence). The CDR3 contains 16 residues.

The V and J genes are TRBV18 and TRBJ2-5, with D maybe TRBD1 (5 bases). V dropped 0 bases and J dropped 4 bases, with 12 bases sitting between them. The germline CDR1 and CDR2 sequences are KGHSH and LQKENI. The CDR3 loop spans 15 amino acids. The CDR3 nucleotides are TGTGCCAGCTCACCACCGAGGTTGGACATAGAGACCCAGTACTTC. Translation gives CASSPPRLDIETQYF.

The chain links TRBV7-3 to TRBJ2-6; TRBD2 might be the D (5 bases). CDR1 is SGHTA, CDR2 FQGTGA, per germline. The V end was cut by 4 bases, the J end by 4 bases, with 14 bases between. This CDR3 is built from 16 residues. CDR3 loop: CASSWTQTGGANVLTF. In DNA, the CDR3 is TGTGCCAGCAGCTGGACTCAGACTGGAGGGGCCAACGTCCTGACTTTC. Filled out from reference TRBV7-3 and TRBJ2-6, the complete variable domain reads GAGVSQTPSNKVTEKGKYVELRCDPISGHTALYWYRQSLGQGPEFLIYFQGTGAADDSGLPNDRFFAVRPEGSVSTLKIQRTERGDSAVYLCASSWTQTGGANVLTFGAGSRLTVL.

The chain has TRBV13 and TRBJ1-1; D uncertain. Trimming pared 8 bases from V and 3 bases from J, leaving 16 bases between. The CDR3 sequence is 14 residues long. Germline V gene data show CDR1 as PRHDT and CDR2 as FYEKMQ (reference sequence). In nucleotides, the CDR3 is TGTGCCAGCGGCCTCCCGACGGACTACACTGAAGCTTTCTTT. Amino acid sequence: CASGLPTDYTEAFF.

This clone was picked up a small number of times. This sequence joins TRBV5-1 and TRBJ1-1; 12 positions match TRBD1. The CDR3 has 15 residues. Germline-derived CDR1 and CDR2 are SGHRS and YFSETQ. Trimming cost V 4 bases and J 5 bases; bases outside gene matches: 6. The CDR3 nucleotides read TGCGCCAGCAGCACGGGGACAGGGGGCGAAACTGAAGCTTTCTTT. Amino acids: CASSTGTGGETEAFF.

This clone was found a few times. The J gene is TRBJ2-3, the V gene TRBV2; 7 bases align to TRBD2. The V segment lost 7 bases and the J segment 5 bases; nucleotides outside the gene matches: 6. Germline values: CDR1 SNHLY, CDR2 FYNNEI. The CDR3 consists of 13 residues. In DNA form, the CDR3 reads TGTGCCAGCAATCGATGGGGGGGAGATACGCAGTATTTT. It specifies CASNRWGGDTQYF.

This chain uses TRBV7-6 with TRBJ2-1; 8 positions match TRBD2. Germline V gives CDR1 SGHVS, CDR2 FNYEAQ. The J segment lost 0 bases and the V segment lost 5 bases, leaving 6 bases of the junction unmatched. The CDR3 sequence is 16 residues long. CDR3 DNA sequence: TGTGCCAGCAGCCGGGGGGGGTCGAGCTCCTACAATGAGCAGTTCTTC. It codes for CASSRGGSSSYNEQFF.

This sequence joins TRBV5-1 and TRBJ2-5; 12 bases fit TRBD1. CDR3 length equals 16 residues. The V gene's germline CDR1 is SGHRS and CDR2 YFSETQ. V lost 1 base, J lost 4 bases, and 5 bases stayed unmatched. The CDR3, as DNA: TGCGCCAGCAGCTTGTCCGGGACAGGGGGCGCAGAGACCCAGTACTTC. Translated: CASSLSGTGGAETQYF.

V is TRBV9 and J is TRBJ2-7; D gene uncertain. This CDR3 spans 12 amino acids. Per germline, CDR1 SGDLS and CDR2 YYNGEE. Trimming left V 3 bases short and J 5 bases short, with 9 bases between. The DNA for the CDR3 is TGTGCCAGCAGCGGCCTCACTCACGAGCAGTACTTC. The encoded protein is CASSGLTHEQYF.

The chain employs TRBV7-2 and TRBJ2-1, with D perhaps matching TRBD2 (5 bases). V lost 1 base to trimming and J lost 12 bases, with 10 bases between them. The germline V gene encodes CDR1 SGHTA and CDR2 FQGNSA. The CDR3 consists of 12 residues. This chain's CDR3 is CASSLDGIRQFF. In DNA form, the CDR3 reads TGTGCCAGCAGCTTAGACGGGATTCGGCAGTTCTTC. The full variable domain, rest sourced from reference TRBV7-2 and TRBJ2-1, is GAGVSQSPSNKVTEKGKDVELRCDPISGHTALYWYRQSLGQGLEFLIYFQGNSAPDKSGLPSDRFSAERTGGSVSTLTIQRTQQEDSAVYLCASSLDGIRQFFGPGTRLTVL.

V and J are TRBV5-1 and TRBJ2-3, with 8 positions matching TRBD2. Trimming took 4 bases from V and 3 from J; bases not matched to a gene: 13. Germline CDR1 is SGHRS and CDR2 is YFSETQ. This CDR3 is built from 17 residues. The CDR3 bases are TGCGCCAGCAGCCCGGTCTTTTTAAGCGGGAGAACAGATACGCAGTATTTT. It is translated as CASSPVFLSGRTDTQYF.